Below, one TCR beta chain is given with its context. No cognate antigen has been identified for it. Base qualities are missing; no much larger clone stands one base away. TCRbeta CDR3 regions were amplified from genomic DNA by means of the immunoSEQ Assay, a bias-controlled multiplex PCR. From the authors' description of their analysis: Nucleated cell counts per sample were estimated from amplification of reference gene primers within the assay. Sequence reads were collapsed and filtered to measure the absolute abundance of every unique TCRbeta CDR3 rearrangement. For each sample, productive Simpson clonality was calculated as the square root of Simpson's diversity index over productive rearrangements. TCRdb obtained this table from immuneACCESS and retained in-frame rearrangements with V and J assigned. These tables miss some clones; where compared with another copy, unresolved V genes account for less than half of the shortfall, and the remainder is unexplained. V, J and clone size are those of that table, while D and trimming were read from the DNA. The sample table contains 230,000 or so clones; only one count was recorded for less than 90% of them. Around 2.6% of the sample is held by the ten biggest clonotypes.

Participants in the prospective study were enrolled through a virtual design, were aged roughly 18 to 90 years, and lived in approximately 24 United States geographic areas. Cohort assignment in the prospective study relied on participant-reported clinical history from a screening survey and a study questionnaire. Recovered participants in ImmuneRACE Cohort 3 were defined by two consecutive negative NP/OP PCR tests, clearance by a healthcare professional, or resolution of symptoms. In the prospective study, whole blood, serum and a nasopharyngeal or oropharyngeal swab were collected from each participant by mobile phlebotomists. Participants in the prospective study had the option to provide additional blood draws and questionnaires over a roughly 2-month period. Blood samples from the prospective study were shipped frozen or at room temperature prior to DNA extraction. These data originate in a study of blood T cell repertoires in COVID-19 (dated by TCRdb to 2020 to 2022). For the study in its entirety: Collaborator samples came from the United States, Italy and Spain and covered acute and convalescent phases of COVID-19. The material from the prospective study consisted of cDNA or gDNA derived from T cells, B-cell-depleted T cells, or PBMCs. Subjects who had been exposed to COVID-19, were actively infected with it, or had recovered from it provided the deeply sampled blood TCRbeta repertoires that made up the dataset. A freely available public database, intended as a resource for researchers studying the immune response to SARS-CoV-2, is where the repertoires were released. Samples came from the ongoing ImmuneRACE study (first 160 participants) plus 1,254 subjects from 6 global collaborators. Nearly every sample came with metadata listing a de-identified subject ID, COVID-19 status, age in years and sex. Where available, HLA class I and class II types were obtained from metadata supplied by the sample provider rather than from assay-based typing.

Study-wide findings and limitations: Clinical and demographic metadata were provided uncurated, with the amount varying by source and participant.

The germline V gene yields SGHTA for CDR1 and FQGTGA for CDR2. From its cysteine to its phenylalanine, the CDR3 spans 15 amino acids. Only the CDR3 DNA is retained, 45 bases long and in frame from the first base. The germline V end is reduced by 4 bases and the J end by 5 bases; junction bases left unmatched: 8. Sequenced input: PBMCs or T cells enriched from blood (not recorded which). Recombination connected TRBV7-3 to TRBJ2-1; 7 junctional bases match TRBD1. The TCR originated in a woman aged 30 to 39 who had recovered from COVID-19. The nucleotides are TGTGCCAGCAGCTCCTCCGGGACAGCGAACAATGAGCAGTTCTTC. The resulting protein is CASSSSGTANNEQFF.